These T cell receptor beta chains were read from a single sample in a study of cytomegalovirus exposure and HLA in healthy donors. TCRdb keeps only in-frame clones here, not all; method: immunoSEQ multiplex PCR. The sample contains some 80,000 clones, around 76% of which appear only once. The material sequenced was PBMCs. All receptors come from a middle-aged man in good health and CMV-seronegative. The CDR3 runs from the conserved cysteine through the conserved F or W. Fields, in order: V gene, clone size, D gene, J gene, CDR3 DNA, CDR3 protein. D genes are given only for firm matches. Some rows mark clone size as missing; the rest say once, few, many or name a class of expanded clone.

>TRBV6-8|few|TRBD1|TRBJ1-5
TGTGCCAGCAGTTACCCGCCGGGACAGGGCTTTTTTTATAGCAATCAGCCCCAGCATTTT
CASSYPPGQGFFYSNQPQHF
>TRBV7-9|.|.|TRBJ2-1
TGTTCCAGCAGCTTAAGGGGTTCCTACAATGAGCAGTTCTTC
CSSSLRGSYNEQFF
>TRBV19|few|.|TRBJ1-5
TGTGCCAGTAGTTTAGACCTCTTGGTCCACCGGAATCAGCCCCAGCATTTT
CASSLDLLVHRNQPQHF
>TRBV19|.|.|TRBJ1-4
TGTGCCAGTAGTACCGATCGGGGTCTGGAAGCTAATGAAAAACTGTTTTTT
CASSTDRGLEANEKLFF
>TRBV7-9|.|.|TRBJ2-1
TGTGCCAGCAGTTTGGGACTGGGGAATGAGCAGTTCTTC
CASSLGLGNEQFF
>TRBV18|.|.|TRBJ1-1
TGTGCCAGCTCACTACCCGGGGATAGCACTGAAGCTTTCTTT
CASSLPGDSTEAFF
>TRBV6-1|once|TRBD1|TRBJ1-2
TGTGCCAGCAGTGAGCCAGGGGGCTATGGCTACACCTTC
CASSEPGGYGYTF
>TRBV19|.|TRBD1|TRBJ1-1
TGTGCCAGTAGTGTGGACAGGGGAGACACTGAAGCTTTCTTT
CASSVDRGDTEAFF
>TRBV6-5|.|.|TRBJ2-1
TGTGCCAGCAGTTACAGGCAGGGGTACAATGAGCAGTTCTTC
CASSYRQGYNEQFF
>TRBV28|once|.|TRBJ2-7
TGTGCCAGCAGTTCGTCTAGCGCTAGGGGCTCCTACGAGCAGTACTTC
CASSSSSARGSYEQYF
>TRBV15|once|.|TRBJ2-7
TGTGCCACCAGCGAGACTACCTACGAGCAGTACTTC
CATSETTYEQYF
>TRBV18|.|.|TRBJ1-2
TGTGCCAGCTCACCTCCAGGTCGCAACTATGGCTACACCTTC
CASSPPGRNYGYTF
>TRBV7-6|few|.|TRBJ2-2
TGTGCCAGCGCTCTAGGAGCGAACACCGGGGAGCTGTTTTTT
CASALGANTGELFF
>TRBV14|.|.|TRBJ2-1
TGTGCCAGCAGCCAGCGGACTCAAAGCAATGAGCAGTTCTTC
CASSQRTQSNEQFF
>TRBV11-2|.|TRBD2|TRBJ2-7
TGTGCCAGCAGCCGTGGAAGTCTAGCGGGAGTTTCGGCCTACGAGCAGTACTTC
CASSRGSLAGVSAYEQYF
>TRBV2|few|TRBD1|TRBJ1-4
TGTGCCAGCGGGCGAAACGGACAGGGTTATGAAAAACTGTTTTTT
CASGRNGQGYEKLFF
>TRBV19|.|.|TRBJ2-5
TGTGCCAGTAGTACCTCTAGGGGAGGGGGGTACCAAGAGACCCAGTACTTC
CASSTSRGGGYQETQYF
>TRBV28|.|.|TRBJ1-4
TGTGCCAGCAGTTCCCTAGGAGGCGGTCTTGGCGAAAAACTGTTTTTT
CASSSLGGGLGEKLFF
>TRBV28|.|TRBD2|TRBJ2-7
TGTGCCAGCAGTTTAATATCGACTAGCGGGATGTACGAGCAGTACTTC
CASSLISTSGMYEQYF
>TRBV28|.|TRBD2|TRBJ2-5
TGTGCCAGCAGTTTATCACTAGCGGGAGTGGAGACCCAGTACTTC
CASSLSLAGVETQYF
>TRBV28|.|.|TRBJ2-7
TGTGCCAGCAATCGCCGGGACATGTCCTACGAGCAGTACTTC
CASNRRDMSYEQYF
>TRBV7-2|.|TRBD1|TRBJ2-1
TGTGCCAGCAGCGTACAGGGGAATGAGCAGTTCTTC
CASSVQGNEQFF
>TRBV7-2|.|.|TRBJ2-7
TGTGCCAGCAGGGGGGGAACCTACGAGCAGTACTTC
CASRGGTYEQYF
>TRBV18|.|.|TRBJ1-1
TGTGCCAGCTCACCAGGGCAGAACACTGAAGCTTTCTTT
CASSPGQNTEAFF
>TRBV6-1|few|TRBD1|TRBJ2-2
TGTGCCAGCAGCGACAGGGTAGGGGAGCTGTTTTTT
CASSDRVGELFF
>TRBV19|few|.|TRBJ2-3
TGTGCCAGTCGACAGACAGATACGCAGTATTTT
CASRQTDTQYF
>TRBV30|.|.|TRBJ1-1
TGTGCCTCGGGGGGTGGGCGAACTGAAGCTTTCTTT
CASGGGRTEAFF
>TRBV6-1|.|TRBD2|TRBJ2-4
TGTGCCAGCAGTGTGGGGACTAGCGGTGCCAAAAACATTCAGTACTTC
CASSVGTSGAKNIQYF
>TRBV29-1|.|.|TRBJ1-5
TGCAGCGTTGAGGTCAGCGGTTCGAATCAGCCCCAGCATTTT
CSVEVSGSNQPQHF
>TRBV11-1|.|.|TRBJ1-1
TGTGCCAGCAGCTCAGGCCCCTATAGGAGGACTGAAGCTTTCTTT
CASSSGPYRRTEAFF
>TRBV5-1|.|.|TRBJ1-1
TGCGCCAGCAGCCTCCGGGGGGGCGCGAAAGGGACTGAAGCTTTCTTT
CASSLRGGAKGTEAFF
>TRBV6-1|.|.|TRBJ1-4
TGTGCCAGCAGCCAACTTATAGGGGATGAAAAACTGTTTTTT
CASSQLIGDEKLFF
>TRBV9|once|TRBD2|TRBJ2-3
TGTGCCAGCAGCGTAGCCGGCGGGAGGGCCGCAGATACGCAGTATTTT
CASSVAGGRAADTQYF
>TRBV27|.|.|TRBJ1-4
TGTGCCAGCAGTCGATCACCCGAAGGGGGGGGAAAACTGTTTTTT
CASSRSPEGGGKLFF
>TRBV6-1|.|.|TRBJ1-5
TGTGCCAGCGTTCAGAACAATCAGCCCCAGCATTTT
CASVQNNQPQHF
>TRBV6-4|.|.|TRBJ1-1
TGTGCCAGCAGGTCAGGGGAAAACACTGAAGCTTTCTTT
CASRSGENTEAFF
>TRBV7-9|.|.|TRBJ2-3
TGTTCCAGCAGCCAGGGACCAGCAGGGACACAGGATACGCAGTATTTT
CSSSQGPAGTQDTQYF
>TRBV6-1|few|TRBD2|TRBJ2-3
TGTGCCAGCGGGAGACTAGCGGGTTCCACAGATACGCAGTATTTT
CASGRLAGSTDTQYF
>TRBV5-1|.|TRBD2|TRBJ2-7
TGCGCCAGCAGTAAGGGACTAGCAATCCACGAGCAGTACTTC
CASSKGLAIHEQYF
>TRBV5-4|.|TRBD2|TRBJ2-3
TGTGCCAGCAGATCCGGGACTAGCGGGAGTACAGATACGCAGTATTTT
CASRSGTSGSTDTQYF
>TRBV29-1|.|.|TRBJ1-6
TGCAGCGTTGAAGGCCGGGAGAATTCACCCCTCCACTTT
CSVEGRENSPLHF
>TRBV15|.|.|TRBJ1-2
TGTGCCACCAGCAGAGAGCGGACAGACTATGGCTACACCTTC
CATSRERTDYGYTF